This TCR beta chain comes out of a study of OX40 agonist ivuxolimab in advanced cancers. For the study in its entirety: Ivuxolimab was an agonistic, fully human IgG2 monoclonal antibody directed against OX40 (CD134), a costimulatory receptor. In the dose-escalation cohort, 70% to 85% of patients were male, and the mean age was about 55 years, with a range of roughly 23 to 85. Patients were allowed to have had prior anti-PD-1, anti-PD-L1 or anti-CTLA-4 therapy, and approximately 40% of the dose-escalation patients had been treated with checkpoint inhibitors. The monotherapy dose-escalation portion (N of about 50 patients) of the phase I ivuxolimab trial is reported in the paper. Three dose-escalation patients achieved partial responses, one with hepatocellular carcinoma and two with cutaneous melanoma. Peripheral TCRbeta sequencing was intended to test whether TCR sequence diversity was altered and clonal T-cell expansion was caused by ivuxolimab. Among the 52 dose-escalation patients, some 19 had hepatocellular carcinoma, 15 or so melanoma, 9 renal cell carcinoma and 9 head and neck cancer. Intravenous ivuxolimab was administered to patients every 2 weeks at six dose levels: 0.01, 0.1, 0.3, 1.5, 3 and 10 mg/kg. Results and caveats for the whole study, not just this receptor: The antigen specificity of the clonally expanded peripheral T cells was not determined. In partial responders in the 0.1-3.0 mg/kg groups, normalized peripheral clonal expansion was found to be among the lowest, especially among CD8+ T cells. At doses of 0.1 to 3.0 mg/kg, clonal expansion of both CD4+ and CD8+ T cells in blood was seen between baseline and week 6. After ivuxolimab, more expanded clones were found on average in CD8+ T cells than in CD4+ T cells. Low levels of normalized T-cell clonal expansion were also seen in some patients who did not respond.

For sequencing of the TCRbeta CDR3 region, genomic DNA was extracted from the sorted cells. The immunoSEQ Assay was used to sequence the TCRbeta CDR3 regions. Entries here come from immuneACCESS through TCRdb and include only in-frame sequences with V and J called. Some clones fail to appear in such tables; in the studies checked, an unresolved V gene covers under half of the shortfall, and the cause of the remainder is unknown. Here the sample has some 68,000 clones; about 89% occur a single time. Roughly 4% of the sample comes from the top ten. The trial excluded patients who had a history of autoimmune disease or who were on systemic immunosuppression. Peripheral blood for TCR sequencing was drawn from every dose cohort at baseline, at cycle 4 day 1 and at cycle 7 day 1. The samples were taken from a phase I, first-in-human, multicenter, open-label dose-escalation trial of ivuxolimab. The trial enrolled adults with locally advanced or metastatic head and neck squamous cell, hepatocellular, melanoma or renal cell carcinoma. Before TCR sequencing, CD4+ T cells and CD8+ T cells were sorted from peripheral blood as separate populations.

Trimming accounts for 5 bases at V and 0 bases at J, while the number of junction bases matched to no gene is 8. Spanning cysteine to phenylalanine, the CDR3 consists of 16 amino acids. Kept here is only the CDR3 DNA, which spans 48 bases and is read in frame from base 1. Via the germline V gene, CDR1 is SGHAT and CDR2 FQNNGV. This clone has only a few counts. Its binding antigen is unknown. No base quality values were provided; no much bigger clone lies one nucleotide off. The chain is assembled from TRBV11-2 and TRBJ2-3, and TRBD1 aligns with 7 junction nucleotides. The receptor comes from an adult with an advanced solid tumor such as melanoma, head and neck, liver or kidney cancer. The specimen comprised CD4+ or CD8+ T cells sorted from blood, sampled in a trial of the OX40 agonist ivuxolimab. This receptor has the CDR3 CASSQVTGKSTDTQYF. The DNA sequence is given as TGTGCCAGCAGCCAAGTGACAGGGAAAAGCACAGATACGCAGTATTTT.